Below are 5 T cell receptor beta chains sequenced from a single sample in a study of control samples from healthy donors and cancer patients. Repertoires were generated with immunoSEQ multiplex PCR, while TCRdb's copy carries only in-frame clones and drops some. The repertoire includes some 210,000 clones, about 89% of them detected once, and roughly 1.9% sits in the top ten. The sequenced sample was blood. Receptors originate from a man aged 25-45 years in good health.

The gene calls are TRBV29-1 and TRBJ1-2; no firm D call. CDR1 and CDR2 (germline): SQVTM, ANQGSEA. The CDR3 extends over 13 amino acids. V lost 3 bases and J lost 3, with 11 bases in between. CDR3 DNA: TGCAGCGTTGAGAGAAGGACCGACTATGGCTACACCTTC. It specifies CSVERRTDYGYTF.

This clone was seen only once. The rearrangement uses TRBV6-1 and TRBJ2-3; the D is unclear. The CDR3 loop spans 13 amino acids. Per germline, CDR1 MNHNS and CDR2 SASEGT. V lost 3 bases to trimming and J lost 3 bases, with 7 bases between them. The CDR3 bases are TGTGCCAGCAGTGATGGCGTAACAGATACGCAGTATTTT. Translation gives CASSDGVTDTQYF.

The chain recombines TRBV19 with TRBJ2-7; tentative D call: TRBD1 (5 bases). The CDR3 covers 14 residues. Per germline, CDR1 LNHDA and CDR2 SQIVND (reference sequence). Trimming took off 3 bases at V and 1 base at J, with 10 bases between the two ends. The CDR3: CASSIRAGSYEQYF. The CDR3 DNA reads as TGTGCCAGTAGTATCAGGGCAGGATCCTACGAGCAGTACTTC.

The chain joins TRBV11-2 to TRBJ2-7, with D unclear. The V end lost 0 bases, the J end lost 3 bases, and 6 bases lay between the germline ends. The CDR3 totals 13 residues. In germline, CDR1 is SGHAT, CDR2 FQNNGV. The CDR3 region has the DNA TGTGCCAGCAGCTTAGATCTAGGCTACGAGCAGTACTTC. It encodes CASSLDLGYEQYF. Based on the CDR3 plus reference TRBV11-2 and TRBJ2-7, the full variable domain is EAGVAQSPRYKIIEKRQSVAFWCNPISGHATLYWYQQILGQGPKLLIQFQNNGVVDDSQLPKDRFSAERLKGVDSTLKIQPAKLEDSAVYLCASSLDLGYEQYFGPGTRLTVT.

This clone was counted between two and nine times. The chain joins TRBV20-1 to TRBJ1-1; D is unresolved. Trimming left V 5 bases short and J 5 bases short, with 9 bases between. This CDR3 region has 11 residues. The germline gives CDR1 DFQATT, CDR2 SNEGSKA (reference sequence). The CDR3 reads CSAPRRTEAFF. The CDR3 DNA is TGCAGTGCTCCCCGGAGGACTGAAGCTTTCTTT.